This TCR beta chain was sequenced during a study of blood T cell repertoires in COVID-19. About the research overall: Specimens from acute and convalescent COVID-19 originated in the United States, Italy and Spain.

This clone was counted a few times. Measured with immunoSEQ multiplex PCR; TCRdb has only the in-frame clones, and not every one. The sample gives about 90,000 clones, around 88% of which show up once; under 0.6% is in the top ten. Sequenced material: peripheral blood. The TCR comes from a man between 60 and 75 years old with acute or convalescent COVID-19.

The CDR3 is CASSLQPGQGMGYTF. In nucleotides, the CDR3 is TGTGCCAGCAGCTTACAACCGGGACAGGGAATGGGCTACACCTTC. V and J are TRBV7-6 and TRBJ1-2, with 9 positions matching TRBD1. The CDR3 extends over 15 amino acids. CDR1 is SGHVS and CDR2 is FNYEAQ in the germline V gene. Unmatched junction bases numbered 9, after V lost 2 bases and J lost 8 bases.